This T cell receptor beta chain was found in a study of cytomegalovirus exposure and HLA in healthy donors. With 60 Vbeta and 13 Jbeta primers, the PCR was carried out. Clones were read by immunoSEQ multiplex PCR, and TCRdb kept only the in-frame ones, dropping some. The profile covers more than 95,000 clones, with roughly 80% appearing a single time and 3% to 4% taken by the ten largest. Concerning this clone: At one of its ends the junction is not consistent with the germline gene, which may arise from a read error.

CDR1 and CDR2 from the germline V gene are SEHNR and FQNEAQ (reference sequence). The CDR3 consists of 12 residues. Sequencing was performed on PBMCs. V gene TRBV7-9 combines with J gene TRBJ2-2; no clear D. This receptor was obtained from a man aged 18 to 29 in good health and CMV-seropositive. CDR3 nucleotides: TGTTCCAGCAGCTTCGGCACCGGGGAGCTGTTTTTT. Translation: CSSSFGTGELFF.